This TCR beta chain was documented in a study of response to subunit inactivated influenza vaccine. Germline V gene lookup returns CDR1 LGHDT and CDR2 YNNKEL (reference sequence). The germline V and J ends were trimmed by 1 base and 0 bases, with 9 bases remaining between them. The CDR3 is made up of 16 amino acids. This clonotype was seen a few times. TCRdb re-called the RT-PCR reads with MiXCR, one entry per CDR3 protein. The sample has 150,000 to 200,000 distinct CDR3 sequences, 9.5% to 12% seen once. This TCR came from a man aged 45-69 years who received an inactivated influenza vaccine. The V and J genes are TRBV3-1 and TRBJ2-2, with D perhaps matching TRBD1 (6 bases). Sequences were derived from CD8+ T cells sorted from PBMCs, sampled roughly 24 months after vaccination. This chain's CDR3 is CASSQGGQTNTGELFF. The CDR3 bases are TGTGCCAGCAGCCAAGGAGGACAGACGAACACCGGGGAGCTGTTTTTT.